This T cell receptor beta chain was sequenced in a study of cytomegalovirus exposure and HLA in healthy donors. Notes on the study in general: The study labeled 164 TCR beta chains cytomegalovirus-associated. It is likely that the observed cluster of highly shared sequence variants was a sequencing artifact. Previous analysis showed most TCR beta V segments were productive about 87% or about 30% of the time.

Notes on this clone: No antigen is known for it.

The PCR used 60 Vbeta and 13 Jbeta primers. Produced via immunoSEQ multiplex PCR; TCRdb's table is partial and in-frame only. In total, the table holds around 100,000 clones. The sample consisted of PBMCs. The receptor was isolated from a man aged 45 to 65 in good health and CMV-seronegative.

CDR3 bases: TGTGCCAGCTCACCAAAAGCGGGGGTAACAGATACGCAGTATTTT. Residues: CASSPKAGVTDTQYF. This chain connects TRBV18 to TRBJ2-3; 8 bases agree with TRBD2. The CDR3 extends over 15 amino acids. CDR1 KGHSH and CDR2 LQKENI come from the germline V gene. The trim removed 2 bases at V and 3 bases at J, leaving 4 bases unmatched.